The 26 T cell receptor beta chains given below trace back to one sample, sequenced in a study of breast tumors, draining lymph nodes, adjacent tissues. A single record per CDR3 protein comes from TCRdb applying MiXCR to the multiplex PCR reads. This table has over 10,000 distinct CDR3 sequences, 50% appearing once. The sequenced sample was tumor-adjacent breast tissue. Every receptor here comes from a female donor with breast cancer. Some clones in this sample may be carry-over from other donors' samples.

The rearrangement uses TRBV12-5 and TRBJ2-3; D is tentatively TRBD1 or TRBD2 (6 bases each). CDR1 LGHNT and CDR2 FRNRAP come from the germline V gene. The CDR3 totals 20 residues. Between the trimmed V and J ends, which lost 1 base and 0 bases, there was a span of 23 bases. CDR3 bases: TGTGCTAGTGGTTTGGAGGCAGGGGTTCCGCGGGGTACTAGCACAGATACGCAGTATTTT. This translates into CASGLEAGVPRGTSTDTQYF.

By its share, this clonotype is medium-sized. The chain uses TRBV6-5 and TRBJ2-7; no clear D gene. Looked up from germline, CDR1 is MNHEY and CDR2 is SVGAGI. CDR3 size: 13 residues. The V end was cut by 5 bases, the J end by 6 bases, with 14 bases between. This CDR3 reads CASSQTPGREQYF. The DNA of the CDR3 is TGTGCCAGCAGTCAAACACCGGGCCGCGAGCAGTACTTC.

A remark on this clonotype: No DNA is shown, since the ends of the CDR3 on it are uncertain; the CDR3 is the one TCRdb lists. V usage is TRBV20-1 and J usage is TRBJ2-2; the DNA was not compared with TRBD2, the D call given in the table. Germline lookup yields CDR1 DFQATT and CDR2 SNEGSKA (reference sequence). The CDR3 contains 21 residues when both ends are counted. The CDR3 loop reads CSARRFSGRFTYEQYFGELFF.

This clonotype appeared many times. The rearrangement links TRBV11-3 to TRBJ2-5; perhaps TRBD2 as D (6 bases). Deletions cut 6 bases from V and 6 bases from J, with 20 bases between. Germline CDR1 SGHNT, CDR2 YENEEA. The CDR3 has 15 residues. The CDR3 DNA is TGTGCCAGCAGTTTTGAACCCGGGGGTCGAAAGACCCAGTACTTC. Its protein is CASSFEPGGRKTQYF.

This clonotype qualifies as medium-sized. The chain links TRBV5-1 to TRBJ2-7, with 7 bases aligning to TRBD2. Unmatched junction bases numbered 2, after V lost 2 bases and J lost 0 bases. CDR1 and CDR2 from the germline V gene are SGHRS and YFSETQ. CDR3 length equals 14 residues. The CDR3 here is CASSFGGSSYEQYF. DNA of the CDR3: TGCGCCAGCAGCTTCGGCGGGAGCTCCTACGAGCAGTACTTC.

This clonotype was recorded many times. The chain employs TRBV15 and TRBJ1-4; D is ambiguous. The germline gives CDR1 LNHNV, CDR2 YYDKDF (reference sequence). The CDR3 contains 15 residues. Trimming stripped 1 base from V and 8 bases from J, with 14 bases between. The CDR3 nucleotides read TGTGCCACCAGCAGAGCGGCGGTGGTGGGGGAAAAACTGTTTTTT. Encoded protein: CATSRAAVVGEKLFF.

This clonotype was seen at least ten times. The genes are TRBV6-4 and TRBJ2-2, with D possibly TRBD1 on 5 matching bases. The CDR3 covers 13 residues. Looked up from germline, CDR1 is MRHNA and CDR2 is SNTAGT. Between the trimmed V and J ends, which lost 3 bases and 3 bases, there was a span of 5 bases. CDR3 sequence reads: CASSEGDTGELFF. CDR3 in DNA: TGTGCCAGCAGTGAAGGGGACACCGGGGAGCTGTTTTTT.

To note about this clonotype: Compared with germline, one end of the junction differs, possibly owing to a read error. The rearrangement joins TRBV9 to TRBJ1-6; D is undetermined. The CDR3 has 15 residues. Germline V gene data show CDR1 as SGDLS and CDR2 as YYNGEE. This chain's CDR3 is CACSAEGWRNSPLHF. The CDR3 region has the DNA TGTGCCTGCAGCGCAGAGGGATGGCGGAATTCACCCCTCCACTTT.

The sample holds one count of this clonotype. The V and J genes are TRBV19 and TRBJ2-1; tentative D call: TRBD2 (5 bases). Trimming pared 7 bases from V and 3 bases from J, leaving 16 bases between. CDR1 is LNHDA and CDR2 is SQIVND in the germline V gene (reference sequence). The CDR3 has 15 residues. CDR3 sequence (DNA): TGTGCCAGTACCCCAGGCGGACGGGGCTACAATGAGCAGTTCTTC. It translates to CASTPGGRGYNEQFF.

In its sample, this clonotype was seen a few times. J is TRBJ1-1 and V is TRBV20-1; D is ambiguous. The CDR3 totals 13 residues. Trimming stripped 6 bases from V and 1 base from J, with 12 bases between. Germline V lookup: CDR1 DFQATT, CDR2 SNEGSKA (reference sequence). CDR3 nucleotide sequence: TGCAGTGCCCCGCTCCCGGGGAACACTGAAGCTTTCTTT. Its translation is CSAPLPGNTEAFF.

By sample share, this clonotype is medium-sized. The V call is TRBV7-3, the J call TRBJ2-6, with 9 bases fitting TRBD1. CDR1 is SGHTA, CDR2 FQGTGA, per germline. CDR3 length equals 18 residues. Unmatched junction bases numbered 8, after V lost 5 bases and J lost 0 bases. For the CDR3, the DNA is TGTGCCAGCAGCCTAGCCGGGACAGGGACCTCTGGGGCCAACGTCCTGACTTTC. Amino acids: CASSLAGTGTSGANVLTF.

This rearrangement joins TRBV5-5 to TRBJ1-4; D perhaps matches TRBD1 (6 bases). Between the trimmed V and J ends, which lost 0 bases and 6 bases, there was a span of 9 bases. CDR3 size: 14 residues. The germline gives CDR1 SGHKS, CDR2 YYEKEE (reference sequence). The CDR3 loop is CASSLEGEDEKLFF. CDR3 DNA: TGTGCCAGCAGCTTGGAGGGGGAGGATGAAAAACTGTTTTTT.

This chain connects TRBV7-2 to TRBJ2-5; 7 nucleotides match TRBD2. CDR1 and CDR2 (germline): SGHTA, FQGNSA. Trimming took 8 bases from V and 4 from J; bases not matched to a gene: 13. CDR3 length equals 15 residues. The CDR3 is CASANRAGVTETQYF. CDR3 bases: TGTGCCAGCGCTAACCGGGCGGGAGTCACAGAGACCCAGTACTTC.

CDR3 amino acids: CASTPNSVLSSYNEQFF. In nucleotides, the CDR3 is TGTGCCAGCACCCCTAATAGCGTCCTGAGCTCCTACAATGAGCAGTTCTTC. The chain uses TRBV12-3 or TRBV12-4 and TRBJ2-1; D may be TRBD2 (5 bases). The ends were cut back, 7 bases at V and 0 bases at J, with 19 bases in the middle. The length of the CDR3 is 17 residues.

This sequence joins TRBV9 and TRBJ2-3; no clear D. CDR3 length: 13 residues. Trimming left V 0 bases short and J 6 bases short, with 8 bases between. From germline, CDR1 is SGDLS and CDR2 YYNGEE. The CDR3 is CASSVGSTDTQYF. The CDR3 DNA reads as TGTGCCAGCAGCGTAGGATCGACTGATACGCAGTATTTT.

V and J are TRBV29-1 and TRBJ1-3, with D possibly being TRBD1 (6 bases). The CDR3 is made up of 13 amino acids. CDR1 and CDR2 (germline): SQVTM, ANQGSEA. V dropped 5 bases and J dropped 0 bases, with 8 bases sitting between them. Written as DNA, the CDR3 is TGCAGCGTTTGGACAGACTCTGGAAACACCATATATTTT. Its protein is CSVWTDSGNTIYF.

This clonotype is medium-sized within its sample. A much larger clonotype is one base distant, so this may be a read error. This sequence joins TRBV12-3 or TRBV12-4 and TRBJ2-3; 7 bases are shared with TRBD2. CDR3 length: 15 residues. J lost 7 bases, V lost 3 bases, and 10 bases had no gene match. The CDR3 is CASSFSGVVGYTQYF. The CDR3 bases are TGTGCCAGCAGTTTCAGCGGGGTGGTAGGATATACGCAGTATTTT.

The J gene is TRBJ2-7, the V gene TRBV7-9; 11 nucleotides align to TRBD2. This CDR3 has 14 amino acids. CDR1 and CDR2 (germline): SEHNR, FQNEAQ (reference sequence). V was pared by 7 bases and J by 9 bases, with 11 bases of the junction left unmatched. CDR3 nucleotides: TGTGCCAGCAATCCCGGGACTAGCGGACCGAGGCAGTACTTC. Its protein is CASNPGTSGPRQYF.

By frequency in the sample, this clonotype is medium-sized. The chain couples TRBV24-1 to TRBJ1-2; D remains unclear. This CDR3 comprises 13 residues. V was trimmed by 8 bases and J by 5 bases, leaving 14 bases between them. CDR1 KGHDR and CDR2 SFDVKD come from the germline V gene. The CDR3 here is CATIWMVRYGYTF. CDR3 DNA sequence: TGTGCCACCATTTGGATGGTGAGGTATGGCTACACCTTC.

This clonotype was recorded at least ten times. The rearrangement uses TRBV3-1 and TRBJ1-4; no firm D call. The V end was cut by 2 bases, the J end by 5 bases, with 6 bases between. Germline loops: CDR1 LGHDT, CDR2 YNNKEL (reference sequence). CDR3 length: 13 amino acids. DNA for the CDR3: TGTGCCAGCAGCCAACGGTTAAATGAAAAACTGTTTTTT. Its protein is CASSQRLNEKLFF.

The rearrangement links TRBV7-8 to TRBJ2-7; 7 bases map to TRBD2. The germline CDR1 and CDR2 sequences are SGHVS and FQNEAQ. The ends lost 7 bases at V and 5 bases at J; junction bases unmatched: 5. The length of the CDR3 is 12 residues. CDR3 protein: CASTMGGDEQYF. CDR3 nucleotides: TGTGCCAGCACTATGGGAGGGGACGAGCAGTACTTC.

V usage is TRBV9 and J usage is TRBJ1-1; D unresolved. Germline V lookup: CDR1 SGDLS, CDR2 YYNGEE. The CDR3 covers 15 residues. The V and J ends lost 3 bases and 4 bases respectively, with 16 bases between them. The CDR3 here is CASSAREGTSTEAFF. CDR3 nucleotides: TGTGCCAGCAGCGCGCGAGAGGGAACGAGCACTGAAGCTTTCTTT. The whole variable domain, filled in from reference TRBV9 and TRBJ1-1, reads DSGVTQTPKHLITATGQRVTLRCSPRSGDLSVYWYQQSLDQGLQFLIQYYNGEERAKGNILERFSAQQFPDLHSELNLSSLELGDSALYFCASSAREGTSTEAFFGQGTRLTVV.

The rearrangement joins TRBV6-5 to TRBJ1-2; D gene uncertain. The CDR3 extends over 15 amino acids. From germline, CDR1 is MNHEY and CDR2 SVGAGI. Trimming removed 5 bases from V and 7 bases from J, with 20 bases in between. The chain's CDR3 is CASSPPPGSVGGYTF. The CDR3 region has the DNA TGTGCCAGCAGTCCGCCCCCGGGTAGCGTTGGTGGCTACACCTTC.

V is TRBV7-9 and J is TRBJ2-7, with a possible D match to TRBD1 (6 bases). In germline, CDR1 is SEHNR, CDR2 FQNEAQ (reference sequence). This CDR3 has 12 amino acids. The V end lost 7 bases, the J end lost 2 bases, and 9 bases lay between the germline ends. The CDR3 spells CASTTGTYEQYF. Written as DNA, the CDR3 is TGTGCCAGCACGACAGGTACCTACGAGCAGTACTTC. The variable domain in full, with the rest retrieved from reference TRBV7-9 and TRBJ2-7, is DTGVSQNPRHKITKRGQNVTFRCDPISEHNRLYWYRQTLGQGPEFLTYFQNEAQLEKSRLLSDRFSAERPKGSFSTLEIQRTEQGDSAMYLCASTTGTYEQYFGPGTRLTVT.

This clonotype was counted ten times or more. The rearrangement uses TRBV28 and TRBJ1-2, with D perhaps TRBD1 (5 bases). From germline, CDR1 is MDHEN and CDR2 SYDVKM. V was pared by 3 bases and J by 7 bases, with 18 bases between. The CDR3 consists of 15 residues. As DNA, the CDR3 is TGTGCCAGCAGTTTCTTGGGACGGGCGTCTGGTGGCTACACCTTC. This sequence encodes CASSFLGRASGGYTF.

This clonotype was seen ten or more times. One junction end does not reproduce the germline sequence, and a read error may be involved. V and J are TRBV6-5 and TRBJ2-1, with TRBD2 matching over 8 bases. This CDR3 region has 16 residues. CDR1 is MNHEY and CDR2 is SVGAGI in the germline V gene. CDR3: CASSHSGFSGNNEQFF. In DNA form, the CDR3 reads TGTGCCAGCAGTCACTCGGGTTTTAGCGGGAACAATGAGCAGTTCTTC.